This TCR beta chain was documented in a study of cytotoxic CD8 clonotypes in ibrutinib-treated CLL. Study-level background: Patients: roughly ten relapsed/refractory, roughly 15 treatment-naive, under 18 IGHV unmutated. Partial responses totalled roughly 24 and complete responses 2; after median roughly 68 months, roughly 14 remained remitted and about twelve progressed.

Notes on this clone: Its cognate antigen is unknown.

With 3 bases removed from V and 5 bases from J, the gap between germline ends came to 16 bases. Germline assignment: CDR1 LNHDA and CDR2 SQIVND (reference sequence). CDR3 size: 15 residues. Study-level results: Clonality was higher at baseline than in age-matched healthy donors and tracked circulating CD8+ T-cell counts.

Investigators sought sequencing depths of between 1 in 200,000 and 1 in 1 million T cells. Clones were read by immunoSEQ multiplex PCR, and TCRdb kept only the in-frame ones, dropping some. Of fewer than 300,000 clones in the sample, roughly three quarters were seen once. The sequences come from PBMCs, collected at disease progression, from a patient treated with ibrutinib. The sequence was collected from a human donor with chronic lymphocytic leukemia. The gene calls are TRBV19 and TRBJ1-2; no reliable D call. For the CDR3, the DNA is TGTGCCAGTAGTATCATGGTTCGGTCAAAATATGGCTACACCTTC. Translated, it gives CASSIMVRSKYGYTF.